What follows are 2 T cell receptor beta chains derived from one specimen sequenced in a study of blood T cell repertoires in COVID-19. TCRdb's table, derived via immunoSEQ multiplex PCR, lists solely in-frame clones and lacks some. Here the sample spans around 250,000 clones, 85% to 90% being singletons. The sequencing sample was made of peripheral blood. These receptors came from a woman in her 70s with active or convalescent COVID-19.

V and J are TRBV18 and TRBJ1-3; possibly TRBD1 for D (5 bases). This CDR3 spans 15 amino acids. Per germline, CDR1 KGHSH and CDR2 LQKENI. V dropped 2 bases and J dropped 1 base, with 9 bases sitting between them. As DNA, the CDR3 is TGTGCCAGCTCACCAACCAGGGTTTCTGGAAACACCATATATTTT. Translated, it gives CASSPTRVSGNTIYF.

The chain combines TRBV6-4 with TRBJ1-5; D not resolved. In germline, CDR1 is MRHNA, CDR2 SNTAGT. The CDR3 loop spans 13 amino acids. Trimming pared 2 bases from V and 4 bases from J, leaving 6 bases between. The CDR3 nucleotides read TGTGCCAGCAGTGACCAGGTAAATCAGCCCCAGCATTTT. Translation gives CASSDQVNQPQHF.